The source of this T cell receptor beta chain is a study of cytomegalovirus exposure and HLA in healthy donors. Primers: 60 Vbeta forward and 13 Jbeta reverse. TCRdb's copy holds only in-frame clones and misses some; the assay was immunoSEQ multiplex PCR. This sample yields some 200,000 clones, of which more than 65% are seen a single time; under 0.8% belongs to the top ten. General study results and limits: It has been reported that TCR beta sequences accurately predicted the HLA-A and HLA-B alleles of most subjects. Researchers reported that three CMV-associated chains were confirmed in vitro as CMV antigen-specific.

As concerns this clone: Its cognate antigen is unknown.

There are 12 residues in the CDR3. CDR1 MDHEN and CDR2 SYDVKM come from the germline V gene. This chain uses TRBV28 with TRBJ1-5; 7 bases align to TRBD1. Sequencing input: PBMCs. This TCR was recovered from a man between 18 and 29 years old in good health and CMV-seronegative. Here the CDR3 reads CASGGKNQPQHF. For the CDR3, the DNA is TGTGCTTCAGGGGGTAAGAATCAGCCCCAGCATTTT.